The clone carrying this T cell receptor beta chain was counted at least ten times. The antigen remains undetermined. Every individual TCR cDNA molecule carried its own unique molecular identifier, which allowed correction of PCR and sequencing errors. TCRdb recomputed calls from the 5' RACE reads with MiXCR, one row per CDR3 protein. The sample records about 5,100 distinct CDR3 sequences, about 7.1% being singletons. These data belong to a study of spatial heterogeneity in lung cancer. Study findings and constraints: Tumor mutation counts were tracked by expanded intratumoral alpha and beta TCR counts.

Germline trimming cut 5 bases from V and 3 bases from J; bases unmatched to any gene: 5. Germline-derived CDR1 and CDR2 are DFQATT and SNEGSKA (reference sequence). CDR3 length: 14 amino acids. As to time point: sample taken at primary tumor resection. The chain recombines TRBV20-1 with TRBJ1-3; TRBD1 matches 9 bases. The specimen comprised lung tumor tissue, sampled at surgery. The source of this sequence is a male donor with early-stage non-small cell lung cancer. CDR3 sequence: CSAPTGGGGNTIYF. The CDR3 DNA sequence: TGCAGTGCTCCTACAGGGGGCGGTGGAAACACCATATATTTT.